The rows below give T cell receptor beta chains drawn from one sample of a study of CD8 T cells in Susac syndrome. TCRdb re-analysed the immunoSEQ multiplex PCR reads in MiXCR, keeping a single row per CDR3 protein. The data hold approximately 150,000 distinct CDR3 sequences, with approximately 94% observed a single time. The sequenced material came from CD4+ T cells from PBMCs. Receptors were obtained from a human donor with multiple sclerosis. CDR3s include the opening cysteine and the closing phenylalanine or tryptophan. D genes are given only for firm matches. The size field is filled for only some rows; it gives once, few, many or a size class.

CDR3aa: CASSYSPSGRAGSYEQYF
CDR3nt: TGTGCCAGCAGTTACTCACCCAGCGGGAGGGCCGGGTCCTACGAGCAGTACTTC
abundance: -
v_gene: TRBV6-5
d_gene: TRBD2
len: 18
j_gene: TRBJ2-7

CDR3aa: CAWSATLARHEQFF
CDR3nt: TGTGCCTGGAGTGCCACACTAGCACGTCATGAGCAGTTCTTC
abundance: -
v_gene: TRBV30
d_gene: -
len: 14
j_gene: TRBJ2-1

CDR3aa: CSARRQGVTEAFF
CDR3nt: TGCAGTGCTAGGCGGCAGGGGGTCACTGAAGCTTTCTTT
abundance: -
v_gene: TRBV20-1
d_gene: TRBD1
len: 13
j_gene: TRBJ1-1

CDR3aa: CASSRVGETQYF
CDR3nt: TGTGCCAGCAGCCGGGTGGGTGAGACCCAGTACTTC
abundance: -
v_gene: TRBV7-2
d_gene: -
len: 12
j_gene: TRBJ2-5

CDR3aa: CASSLQAGGPGEQYF
CDR3nt: TGCGCCAGCAGCTTGCAGGCGGGGGGCCCTGGCGAGCAGTACTTC
abundance: -
v_gene: TRBV5-1
d_gene: TRBD2
len: 15
j_gene: TRBJ2-7

CDR3aa: CASSQVTAGGYTF
CDR3nt: TGTGCCAGCAGCCAAGTAACGGCTGGTGGCTACACCTTC
abundance: -
v_gene: TRBV14
d_gene: -
len: 13
j_gene: TRBJ1-2

CDR3aa: CSAGPGNIQYF
CDR3nt: TGCAGTGCGGGCCCGGGCAACATTCAGTACTTC
abundance: -
v_gene: TRBV20-1
d_gene: -
len: 11
j_gene: TRBJ2-4

CDR3aa: CASSYSLQRGSYEQYF
CDR3nt: TGTGCCAGCAGTTACTCCCTCCAGCGGGGATCCTACGAGCAGTACTTC
abundance: -
v_gene: TRBV6-2/TRBV6-3
d_gene: TRBD2
len: 16
j_gene: TRBJ2-7

CDR3aa: CASGRLAGITGGELFF
CDR3nt: TGTGCTAGTGGACGACTAGCGGGAATTACGGGGGGGGAGCTGTTTTTT
abundance: -
v_gene: TRBV12-5
d_gene: TRBD2
len: 16
j_gene: TRBJ2-2

CDR3aa: CASSFLTSGRVYEQYF
CDR3nt: TGTGCCAGCAGCTTCCTGACTAGCGGGAGAGTCTACGAGCAGTACTTC
abundance: -
v_gene: TRBV5-6
d_gene: TRBD2
len: 16
j_gene: TRBJ2-7

CDR3aa: CSARDPRTGESGEQYF
CDR3nt: TGCAGTGCTAGAGATCCTAGGACAGGGGAATCTGGCGAGCAGTACTTC
abundance: once
v_gene: TRBV20-1
d_gene: TRBD1
len: 16
j_gene: TRBJ2-7

CDR3aa: CASSLGAQNFGEAFF
CDR3nt: TGTGCCAGCAGCTTAGGGGCGCAAAATTTCGGGGAAGCTTTCTTT
abundance: -
v_gene: TRBV7-6
d_gene: -
len: 15
j_gene: TRBJ1-1

CDR3aa: CASSVFGDGETQYF
CDR3nt: TGTGCCAGCAGCGTATTCGGCGACGGGGAGACCCAGTACTTC
abundance: once
v_gene: TRBV9
d_gene: -
len: 14
j_gene: TRBJ2-5

CDR3aa: CASSVDRDSNQPQHF
CDR3nt: TGTGCCAGCAGCGTGGACAGGGATAGCAATCAGCCCCAGCATTTT
abundance: -
v_gene: TRBV9
d_gene: TRBD1
len: 15
j_gene: TRBJ1-5

CDR3aa: CASKGIEGANVLTF
CDR3nt: TGTGCCAGCAAGGGTATAGAGGGGGCCAACGTCCTGACTTTC
abundance: -
v_gene: TRBV19
d_gene: -
len: 14
j_gene: TRBJ2-6

CDR3aa: CASRLARGDGGYTF
CDR3nt: TGTGCCAGCAGATTAGCCAGGGGGGACGGTGGCTACACCTTC
abundance: -
v_gene: TRBV2
d_gene: TRBD1
len: 14
j_gene: TRBJ1-2

CDR3aa: CSAIDSLYEQYF
CDR3nt: TGCAGTGCTATAGACAGTCTCTACGAGCAGTACTTC
abundance: once
v_gene: TRBV20-1
d_gene: -
len: 12
j_gene: TRBJ2-7

CDR3aa: CATSRNGNTEAFF
CDR3nt: TGTGCCACCAGTAGAAACGGGAACACTGAAGCTTTCTTT
abundance: -
v_gene: TRBV24-1
d_gene: -
len: 13
j_gene: TRBJ1-1

CDR3aa: CASSSEGTTQETQYF
CDR3nt: TGCGCCAGCAGCTCCGAGGGGACAACGCAAGAGACCCAGTACTTC
abundance: once
v_gene: TRBV5-1
d_gene: -
len: 15
j_gene: TRBJ2-5

CDR3aa: CASSTRRGNQPQHF
CDR3nt: TGTGCCAGCAGTACTCGGCGCGGCAATCAGCCCCAGCATTTT
abundance: once
v_gene: TRBV12-3/TRBV12-4
d_gene: -
len: 14
j_gene: TRBJ1-5

CDR3aa: CASSLSGPLSGRKNEQFF
CDR3nt: TGTGCCAGCAGCTTATCGGGCCCGCTTAGCGGGAGGAAGAATGAGCAGTTCTTC
abundance: once
v_gene: TRBV7-3
d_gene: TRBD2
len: 18
j_gene: TRBJ2-1

CDR3aa: CAWSVGAHHRVEDQPQHF
CDR3nt: TGTGCCTGGAGTGTAGGAGCCCATCACAGGGTGGAAGATCAGCCCCAGCATTTT
abundance: -
v_gene: TRBV30
d_gene: -
len: 18
j_gene: TRBJ1-5

CDR3aa: CASSLGSGRNRIQAQYF
CDR3nt: TGCGCCAGCAGCTTGGGGTCGGGTAGGAACCGGATCCAGGCGCAGTACTTC
abundance: -
v_gene: TRBV5-1
d_gene: -
len: 17
j_gene: TRBJ2-7

CDR3aa: CASSSLSTGEETQYF
CDR3nt: TGTGCCAGCAGCTCCCTCAGTACGGGGGAAGAGACCCAGTACTTC
abundance: -
v_gene: TRBV5-6
d_gene: -
len: 15
j_gene: TRBJ2-5

CDR3aa: CASSQVRAGTYEQYF
CDR3nt: TGTGCCAGCAGCCAAGTCAGAGCGGGCACCTACGAGCAGTACTTC
abundance: -
v_gene: TRBV7-2
d_gene: -
len: 15
j_gene: TRBJ2-7

CDR3aa: CAWRRGKIAGANNEQFF
CDR3nt: TGTGCCTGGAGACGGGGGAAGATAGCGGGAGCCAACAATGAGCAGTTCTTC
abundance: -
v_gene: TRBV30
d_gene: TRBD2
len: 17
j_gene: TRBJ2-1

CDR3aa: CASSVGGQGVSPLHF
CDR3nt: TGTGCCAGCAGCGTAGGGGGACAGGGGGTTTCACCCCTCCACTTT
abundance: -
v_gene: TRBV9
d_gene: TRBD1
len: 15
j_gene: TRBJ1-6

CDR3aa: CAISERTGEGEKLFF
CDR3nt: TGTGCCATCAGTGAACGGACAGGGGAAGGTGAAAAACTGTTTTTT
abundance: -
v_gene: TRBV10-3
d_gene: TRBD1
len: 15
j_gene: TRBJ1-4

CDR3aa: CASRPNRGPSGNTIYF
CDR3nt: TGTGCCAGCAGGCCCAACAGGGGGCCGTCTGGAAACACCATATATTTT
abundance: once
v_gene: TRBV6-1
d_gene: TRBD1
len: 16
j_gene: TRBJ1-3

CDR3aa: CASSPKIYNEQFF
CDR3nt: TGTGCCAGCTCACCAAAGATTTACAATGAGCAGTTCTTC
abundance: -
v_gene: TRBV18
d_gene: -
len: 13
j_gene: TRBJ2-1